Below are 31 T cell receptor beta chains sequenced from a single sample in a study of blood T cell repertoires in COVID-19. Sequencing was performed with immunoSEQ multiplex PCR; in TCRdb, only in-frame clones are kept and a portion is missing. The sample has approximately 210,000 clones; roughly 84% are singletons. The sample taken for sequencing was peripheral blood. These receptors came from a man aged 25 to 45 with active or convalescent COVID-19.

This clone occurred once. The V and J genes are TRBV7-9 and TRBJ2-1; D is ambiguous. The CDR3 runs to 12 residues. Germline assignment: CDR1 SEHNR and CDR2 FQNEAQ (reference sequence). The V end was cut by 5 bases, the J end by 8 bases, with 10 bases between. In nucleotides, the CDR3 is TGTGCCAGCAGCCTCCGGTCTCATGAGCAGTTCTTC. Translating gives CASSLRSHEQFF.

This clone has a single count. CDR3: CASSMRTAFHGYTF. The CDR3 coding sequence is TGTGCCAGTAGTATGAGGACAGCGTTTCATGGCTACACCTTC. The chain couples TRBV19 to TRBJ1-2, with D possibly matching TRBD1 (6 bases). The CDR3 totals 14 residues. Trimming shortened V by 3 bases and J by 6 bases, and 14 bases separated the two germline ends. Per germline, CDR1 LNHDA and CDR2 SQIVND (reference sequence).

The count of this clone is one. The chain has TRBV30 and TRBJ1-2, with TRBD1 as a possible D gene (6 bases). The V gene's germline CDR1 is GTSNPN and CDR2 SVGIG (reference sequence). V was pared by 8 bases and J by 3 bases, with 13 bases between. CDR3 size: 12 residues. This chain's CDR3 is CARGEGDYGYTF. The CDR3 nucleotides are TGTGCCCGCGGGGAGGGGGACTATGGCTACACCTTC.

The chain joins TRBV5-8 to TRBJ2-3, with 11 nucleotides matching TRBD2. Germline values: CDR1 SGHTS, CDR2 YDEGEE. The CDR3 totals 18 residues. V lost 1 base to trimming and J lost 5 bases; unmatched junction nucleotides: 12. CDR3 region: CASSLRRATSGRKDTQYF. CDR3 nucleotide sequence: TGTGCCAGCAGCTTGCGCCGGGCTACTAGCGGGAGAAAAGATACGCAGTATTTT.

The chain couples TRBV4-2 to TRBJ2-7, with TRBD2 matching 11 bases. With 4 bases clipped from V and 0 bases from J, the junction kept 2 bases outside the gene matches. From germline, CDR1 is LGHNA and CDR2 YNFKEQ. The CDR3 consists of 15 residues. CDR3 protein: CASSLTSGSSYEQYF. For the CDR3, the DNA is TGTGCCAGCAGCCTCACTAGCGGGAGCTCCTACGAGCAGTACTTC.

The chain couples TRBV5-1 to TRBJ2-3; 7 bases map to TRBD1. The V gene's germline CDR1 is SGHRS and CDR2 YFSETQ. The ends lost 4 bases at V and 6 bases at J; junction bases unmatched: 8. CDR3 size: 14 residues. The CDR3 nucleotides read TGCGCCAGCAGCGCCGACAGGGCCTGGGATACGCAGTATTTT. It codes for CASSADRAWDTQYF.

The rearrangement joins TRBV10-1 to TRBJ2-4; possible D gene TRBD1, 5 bases. The CDR3 sequence is 13 residues long. The V gene's germline CDR1 is WNHNN and CDR2 SYGVQD (reference sequence). Trimming took 0 bases from V and 8 from J, leaving 8 bases between them. The CDR3 loop reads CASSESGADIQYF. The CDR3 nucleotides are TGCGCCAGCAGTGAGTCAGGGGCGGACATTCAGTACTTC.

The V and J genes are TRBV4-1 and TRBJ2-5; 12 positions match TRBD2. CDR3 length: 17 amino acids. With 0 bases clipped from V and 5 bases from J, the junction kept 7 bases outside the gene matches. The germline gives CDR1 MGHRA, CDR2 YSYEKL. The CDR3 nucleotides read TGCGCCAGCAGCCAAGATACGACTAGCGGGGGACGCGAGACCCAGTACTTC. This gives the protein CASSQDTTSGGRETQYF.

The chain recombines TRBV18 with TRBJ2-5, with D possibly TRBD2 on 5 matching bases. The CDR3 length is 13 residues. CDR1 and CDR2 from the germline V gene are KGHSH and LQKENI. Trimming stripped 4 bases from V and 2 bases from J, with 8 bases between. The CDR3 loop reads CASSLERQETQYF. The CDR3 DNA reads as TGTGCCAGCTCACTAGAGCGGCAAGAGACCCAGTACTTC.

A note on this clone: This may arise from a read error, as a much more abundant clone is one base away. The chain joins TRBV7-6 to TRBJ2-2; D possibly corresponds to TRBD2 (7 bases). The germline CDR1 and CDR2 sequences are SGHVS and FNYEAQ. Trimming pared 0 bases from V and 4 bases from J, leaving 9 bases between. The CDR3 consists of 15 residues. This CDR3 reads CASSLAGGGTGELFF. The CDR3 bases are TGTGCCAGCAGCTTAGCGGGAGGGGGCACCGGGGAGCTGTTTTTT.

The V and J genes are TRBV4-3 and TRBJ2-7; D call uncertain. The CDR3 sequence is 15 residues long. Trimming pared 4 bases from V and 1 base from J, leaving 14 bases between. The germline gives CDR1 LGHNA, CDR2 YSLEER. The CDR3 spells CASSLEHSTSYEQYF. As DNA, the CDR3 is TGCGCCAGCAGCCTAGAACACTCGACTTCCTACGAGCAGTACTTC.

The rearrangement links TRBV19 to TRBJ1-4; TRBD1 matches 7 bases. CDR1 LNHDA and CDR2 SQIVND come from the germline V gene (reference sequence). Germline trimming cut 5 bases from V and 8 bases from J; bases unmatched to any gene: 8. The length of the CDR3 is 14 residues. This CDR3 is CASSLLLQGEKLFF. CDR3 nucleotides: TGTGCCAGTAGTTTGCTACTACAGGGGGAAAAACTGTTTTTT.

The J gene is TRBJ1-5, the V gene TRBV6-5, with a tentative D call TRBD1 (6 bases). Germline lookup yields CDR1 MNHEY and CDR2 SVGAGI. The V end lost 4 bases, the J end lost 7 bases, and 20 bases lay between the germline ends. The CDR3 loop spans 16 amino acids. CDR3: CASSFSIQGGGQPQHF. CDR3 sequence (DNA): TGTGCCAGCAGTTTCTCAATACAGGGCGGGGGACAGCCCCAGCATTTT.

J is TRBJ2-5 and V is TRBV3-1 (or the pseudogene TRBV3-2); D not certain. The germline V and J ends were trimmed by 2 bases and 6 bases, with 7 bases remaining between them. CDR1 and CDR2 (germline): LGHDT, YNNKEL (reference sequence). This CDR3 has 12 amino acids. This CDR3 is CASSQLRQTQYF. The CDR3 DNA follows: TGTGCCAGCAGCCAATTGAGGCAGACCCAGTACTTC.

This chain uses TRBV6-5 with TRBJ2-7; D is unclear. The CDR3 has 15 amino acids. CDR1 MNHEY and CDR2 SVGAGI come from the germline V gene. V was clipped by 1 base and J by 7 bases, with 17 bases between them. CDR3: CASSYFRSLREEQYF. The DNA for the CDR3 is TGTGCCAGCAGTTACTTCCGGTCGTTGCGTGAGGAGCAGTACTTC.

The V call is TRBV27, the J call TRBJ1-4; D remains ambiguous. Trimming shortened V by 6 bases and J by 8 bases, and 16 bases separated the two germline ends. This CDR3 has 14 residues. The germline CDR1 and CDR2 sequences are MNHEY and SMNVEV (reference sequence). CDR3 in DNA: TGTGCCAGCAGGGAGTTTTTGCGAGCCGAAAAACTGTTTTTT. It codes for CASREFLRAEKLFF.

This clone has only a few counts. The CDR3 reads CASSQVGPVRQPQHF. The CDR3 nucleotides are TGTGCCAGCAGCCAAGTGGGGCCCGTACGTCAGCCCCAGCATTTT. The chain is built from TRBV14 and TRBJ1-5, with TRBD1 as a possible D gene (5 bases). The CDR3 spans 15 residues. From germline, CDR1 is SGHDN and CDR2 FVKESK. Trimming stripped 1 base from V and 6 bases from J, with 13 bases between.

The chain uses TRBV4-3 and TRBJ1-2; the D gene is possibly TRBD1 (5 bases). V lost 6 bases and J lost 4, with 18 bases in between. This CDR3 contains 15 residues. Germline loops: CDR1 LGHNA, CDR2 YSLEER. This chain's CDR3 is CASREHGGDTYGYTF. The CDR3, as DNA: TGCGCCAGCAGGGAACACGGGGGGGATACCTATGGCTACACCTTC.

The chain carries TRBV11-2 and TRBJ1-3, with a possible D match to TRBD1 (6 bases). Germline V gene data show CDR1 as SGHAT and CDR2 as FQNNGV. V was cut by 5 bases and J by 3 bases, with 14 bases left in between. This CDR3 comprises 15 residues. The CDR3 DNA reads TGTGCCAGCAGCGGCTCGGGACATAGTGGAAACACCATATATTTT. Translated: CASSGSGHSGNTIYF.

This chain links TRBV3-1 (or the pseudogene TRBV3-2) with TRBJ2-5, with 8 bases identical to TRBD2. Looked up from germline, CDR1 is LGHDT and CDR2 is YNNKEL (reference sequence). The CDR3 consists of 17 residues. V gave up 2 bases and J gave up 4 bases; unmatched junction bases: 12. The CDR3 loop reads CASSQRVPGLVTETQYF. DNA of the CDR3: TGTGCCAGCAGCCAAAGGGTACCGGGACTAGTCACAGAGACCCAGTACTTC.

The chain has TRBV11-2 and TRBJ2-1; tentative D call: TRBD2 (5 bases). The CDR3 is 14 amino acids. V lost 2 bases to trimming and J lost 5 bases, with 10 bases between them. The germline V gene encodes CDR1 SGHAT and CDR2 FQNNGV. The CDR3 DNA reads TGTGCCAGCAGCTTAATGGGCGGGCACAATGAGCAGTTCTTC. Translated, it gives CASSLMGGHNEQFF. The whole variable domain, remainder taken from reference TRBV11-2 and TRBJ2-1, is EAGVAQSPRYKIIEKRQSVAFWCNPISGHATLYWYQQILGQGPKLLIQFQNNGVVDDSQLPKDRFSAERLKGVDSTLKIQPAKLEDSAVYLCASSLMGGHNEQFFGPGTRLTVL.

The chain combines TRBV18 with TRBJ2-7; 9 nucleotides line up with TRBD2. V shed 6 bases, J shed 3 bases, and the junction held 6 bases outside the gene matches. This CDR3 region has 14 residues. The germline V gene encodes CDR1 KGHSH and CDR2 LQKENI. CDR3 sequence (DNA): TGTGCCAGCTCCCTGGCGGGAGGGGGCTACGAGCAGTACTTC. It yields the protein CASSLAGGGYEQYF.

The chain recombines TRBV28 with TRBJ1-3, with unresolved D. Germline V gene data show CDR1 as MDHEN and CDR2 as SYDVKM. V gave up 3 bases and J gave up 0 bases, with 6 bases separating them. The length of the CDR3 is 14 residues. CDR3 bases: TGTGCCAGCAGTTTCCGGGGCTCTGGAAACACCATATATTTT. This gives the protein CASSFRGSGNTIYF.

V is TRBV6-2 or TRBV6-3 and J is TRBJ1-4; TRBD1 agrees at 7 bases. CDR3 length equals 16 residues. Losses at the gene ends were 4 bases for V and 8 bases for J; bases not matched to a gene: 13. Germline V lookup: CDR1 MNHEY, CDR2 SVGEGT. The CDR3 is CASSSPGEPRGEKLFF. The CDR3 coding sequence is TGTGCCAGCAGTTCCCCGGGGGAACCCAGGGGGGAAAAACTGTTTTTT.

V usage is TRBV3-1 (or the pseudogene TRBV3-2) and J usage is TRBJ1-6, with no clear D. Germline lookup yields CDR1 LGHDT and CDR2 YNNKEL (reference sequence). The CDR3 is 14 residues long. V was cut by 1 base and J by 5 bases, with 6 bases left in between. CDR3 region: CASSQGQDNSPLHF. CDR3 nucleotides: TGTGCCAGCAGCCAAGGGCAGGATAATTCACCCCTCCACTTT.

This clone was recorded a few times. The chain uses TRBV3-1 (or the pseudogene TRBV3-2) and TRBJ2-5, with TRBD2 identical over 11 bases. V trimming: 2 bases; J trimming: 2 bases; junction bases outside the gene matches: 10. The CDR3 length is 18 residues. Germline V gene sequence: CDR1 LGHDT, CDR2 YNNKEL (reference sequence). This CDR3 is CASSQPTATSGIQETQYF. DNA for the CDR3: TGTGCCAGCAGCCAACCGACCGCGACTAGCGGGATTCAAGAGACCCAGTACTTC.

This chain joins TRBV9 and TRBJ2-7, with TRBD2 identical over 12 bases. CDR1 is SGDLS, CDR2 YYNGEE, per germline. J gave up 6 bases and V 0 bases, and 4 bases lay outside the gene matches. This CDR3 has 15 residues. The CDR3 DNA reads TGTGCCAGCAGCGTAGATCCTAGCGGGAGGGGCGAGCAGTACTTC. Protein sequence: CASSVDPSGRGEQYF.

The chain joins TRBV3-1 (or the pseudogene TRBV3-2) to TRBJ2-7; tentatively, D is TRBD2 (6 bases). This CDR3 is 12 amino acids long. Germline V gives CDR1 LGHDT, CDR2 YNNKEL (reference sequence). Trimming removed 0 bases from V and 9 bases from J, with 9 bases in between. The CDR3 DNA reads as TGTGCCAGCAGCCAAGATGGGCGGGGGCAGTACTTC. Translation: CASSQDGRGQYF.

The CDR3 sequence is CASSVAPLAGWGETQYF. CDR3 nucleotide sequence: TGTGCCAGCAGCGTAGCCCCACTAGCGGGTTGGGGCGAGACCCAGTACTTC. The chain carries TRBV9 and TRBJ2-5; 9 bases fit TRBD2. Trimming at V came to 0 bases and at J to 5 bases, leaving 11 bases not matched to a gene. The CDR3 contains 17 residues. Germline CDR1 SGDLS, CDR2 YYNGEE.

The V gene is TRBV7-2, the J gene TRBJ2-2; a possible D gene is TRBD2 (5 bases). V shed 1 base and J shed 7 bases, with 13 bases lying between them. CDR3 length equals 15 residues. The germline gives CDR1 SGHTA, CDR2 FQGNSA. CDR3 bases: TGTGCCAGCAGCTTAGGCACTAGAATGGACGGGGAGCTGTTTTTT. Its protein is CASSLGTRMDGELFF.

The chain has TRBV7-9 and TRBJ2-3; the match to TRBD2 covers 10 bases. V was clipped by 5 bases and J by 2 bases; unmatched bases: 16. Per germline, CDR1 SEHNR and CDR2 FQNEAQ (reference sequence). CDR3 length: 19 amino acids. The CDR3 DNA sequence: TGTGCCAGCAGCCCGCGTCTAGCGGGGGCCGTAACATTCACAGATACGCAGTATTTT. This sequence encodes CASSPRLAGAVTFTDTQYF.